This TCR beta chain stems from a study of technical replicates of blood from a few donors. The CDR3 runs 12 residues. With 3 bases removed from V and 4 bases from J, the gap between germline ends came to 5 bases. Germline V gene sequence: CDR1 WNHNN, CDR2 SYGVQD (reference sequence). Measured with immunoSEQ multiplex PCR; TCRdb has only the in-frame clones, and not every one. Here the sample spans about 84,000 clones, 85% to 95% being singletons. The source of this sequence is a human donor in good health. The chain is built from TRBV10-1 and TRBJ2-3; D remains unclear. The sequenced sample consisted of T cells isolated from PBMCs. The CDR3 DNA reads as TGCGCCAGCAGTGATCTATCAGATACGCAGTATTTT. Protein: CASSDLSDTQYF.